One sample yielded the 5 T cell receptor beta chains listed below, sequenced in a study of blood T cell repertoires in COVID-19. Some clones are missing from TCRdb's copy, which holds only in-frame ones; the method was immunoSEQ multiplex PCR. The sample has roughly 180,000 clones, over 75% seen once. The specimen was PBMCs or T cells enriched from blood (not recorded which). These receptors all stem from a man aged 45-60 years who had recovered from COVID-19.

This clone was found a few times. V is TRBV2 and J is TRBJ1-1; TRBD1 matches 9 bases. This CDR3 has 14 amino acids. With 3 bases clipped from V and 9 bases from J, the junction kept 8 bases outside the gene matches. Germline CDR1 is SNHLY and CDR2 is FYNNEI. This chain's CDR3 is CASSDKTGGRKAFF. The CDR3 DNA follows: TGTGCCAGCAGTGATAAGACAGGGGGACGGAAAGCTTTCTTT.

The CDR3 sequence: CASSSGGGYEQYF. CDR3 in DNA: TGTGCCAGCAGTTCTGGGGGGGGCTACGAGCAGTACTTC. The gene calls are TRBV27 and TRBJ2-7; 7 bases line up with TRBD2. V shed 4 bases, J shed 3 bases, and the junction held 3 bases outside the gene matches. Per the germline V gene, CDR1 is MNHEY and CDR2 is SMNVEV (reference sequence). The CDR3 is 13 amino acids.

The rearrangement links TRBV6-1 to TRBJ2-2; D perhaps matches TRBD1 (6 bases). The length of the CDR3 is 17 residues. In germline, CDR1 is MNHNS, CDR2 SASEGT. V lost 2 bases, J lost 0 bases, and 13 bases lay in between. In DNA form, the CDR3 reads TGTGCCAGCAGTGAATTAGCGACAGGCGCGAACACCGGGGAGCTGTTTTTT. This sequence encodes CASSELATGANTGELFF.

The genes are TRBV7-3 and TRBJ2-1, with TRBD2 identical over 8 bases. CDR1 and CDR2 (germline): SGHTA, FQGTGA. The length of the CDR3 is 16 residues. The trim removed 5 bases at V and 9 bases at J, leaving 15 bases unmatched. The CDR3 DNA reads as TGTGCCAGCAGCGCCCAAAGCGGGAGAGGAGGGGGTGAGCAGTTCTTC. It specifies CASSAQSGRGGGEQFF.

This rearrangement joins TRBV6-5 to TRBJ1-4; D may be TRBD1 (6 bases). V gave up 6 bases and J gave up 0 bases, with 8 bases separating them. This CDR3 has 14 amino acids. CDR1 is MNHEY, CDR2 SVGAGI, per germline. The CDR3: CASRDSATNEKLFF. The DNA of the CDR3 is TGTGCCAGCAGGGACAGTGCAACTAATGAAAAACTGTTTTTT.